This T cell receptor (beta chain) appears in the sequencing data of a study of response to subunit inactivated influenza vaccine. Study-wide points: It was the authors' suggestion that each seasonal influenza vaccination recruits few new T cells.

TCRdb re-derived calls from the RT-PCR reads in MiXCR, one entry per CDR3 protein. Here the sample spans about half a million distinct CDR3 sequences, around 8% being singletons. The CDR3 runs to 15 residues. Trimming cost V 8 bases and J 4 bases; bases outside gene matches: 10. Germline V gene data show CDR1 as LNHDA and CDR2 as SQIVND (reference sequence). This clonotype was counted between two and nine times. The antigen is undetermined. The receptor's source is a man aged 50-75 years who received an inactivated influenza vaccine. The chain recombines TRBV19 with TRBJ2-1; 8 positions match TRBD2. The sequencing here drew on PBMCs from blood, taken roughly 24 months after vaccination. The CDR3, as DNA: TGTGCCAGTTCTATTAGCGGGACCCGATACAATGAGCAGTTCTTC. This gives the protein CASSISGTRYNEQFF.